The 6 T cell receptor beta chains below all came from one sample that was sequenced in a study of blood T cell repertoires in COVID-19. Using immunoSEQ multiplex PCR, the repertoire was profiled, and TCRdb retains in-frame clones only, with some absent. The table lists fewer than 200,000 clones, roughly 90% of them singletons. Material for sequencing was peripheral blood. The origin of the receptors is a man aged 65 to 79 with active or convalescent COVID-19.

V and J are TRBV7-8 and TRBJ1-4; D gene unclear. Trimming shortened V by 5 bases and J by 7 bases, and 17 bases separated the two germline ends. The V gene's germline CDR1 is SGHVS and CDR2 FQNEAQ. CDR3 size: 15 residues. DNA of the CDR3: TGTGCCAGCAGCCTACGTGGCCACCGGGGTGAAAAACTGTTTTTT. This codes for CASSLRGHRGEKLFF. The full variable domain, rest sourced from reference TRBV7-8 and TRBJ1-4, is GAGVSQSPRYKVAKRGQDVALRCDPISGHVSLFWYQQALGQGPEFLTYFQNEAQLDKSGLPSDRFFAERPEGSVSTLKIQRTQQEDSAVYLCASSLRGHRGEKLFFGSGTQLSVL.

The CDR3 region has the DNA TGCGCCAGCAGTGAATTCCGAGGGACTAGCGGGGACGGCAATGAGCAGTTCTTC. Translation gives CASSEFRGTSGDGNEQFF. V and J are TRBV10-1 and TRBJ2-1; 13 bases agree with TRBD2. Germline CDR1 reads WNHNN; CDR2 reads SYGVQD (reference sequence). V lost 3 bases to trimming and J lost 6 bases; unmatched junction nucleotides: 11. The CDR3 runs 18 residues.

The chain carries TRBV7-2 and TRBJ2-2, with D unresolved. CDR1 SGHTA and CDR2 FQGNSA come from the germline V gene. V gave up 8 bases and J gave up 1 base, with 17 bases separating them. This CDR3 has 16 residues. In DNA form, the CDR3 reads TGTGCCAGCGGGCGACCTTTACGAAAGAACACCGGGGAGCTGTTTTTT. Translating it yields CASGRPLRKNTGELFF. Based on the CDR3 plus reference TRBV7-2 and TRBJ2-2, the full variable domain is GAGVSQSPSNKVTEKGKDVELRCDPISGHTALYWYRQSLGQGLEFLIYFQGNSAPDKSGLPSDRFSAERTGGSVSTLTIQRTQQEDSAVYLCASGRPLRKNTGELFFGEGSRLTVL.

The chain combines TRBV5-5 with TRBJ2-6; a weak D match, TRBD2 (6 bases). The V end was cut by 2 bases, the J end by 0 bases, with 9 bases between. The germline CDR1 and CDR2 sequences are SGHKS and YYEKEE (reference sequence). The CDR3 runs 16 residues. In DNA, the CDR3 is TGTGCCAGCAGCTTAGCGGGTCTCTCTGGGGCCAACGTCCTGACTTTC. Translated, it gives CASSLAGLSGANVLTF.

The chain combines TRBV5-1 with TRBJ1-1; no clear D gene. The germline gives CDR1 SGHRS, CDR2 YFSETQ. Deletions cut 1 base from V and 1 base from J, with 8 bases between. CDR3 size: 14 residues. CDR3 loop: CASSLLAENTEAFF. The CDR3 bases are TGCGCCAGCAGCTTGTTAGCAGAGAACACTGAAGCTTTCTTT.

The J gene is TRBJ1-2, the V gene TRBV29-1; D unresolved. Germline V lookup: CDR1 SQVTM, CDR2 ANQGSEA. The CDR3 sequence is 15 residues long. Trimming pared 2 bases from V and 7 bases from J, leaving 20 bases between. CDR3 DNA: TGCAGCGTTGAAACGGGTAAACGCGGCGATAGTGGCTACACCTTC. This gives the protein CSVETGKRGDSGYTF. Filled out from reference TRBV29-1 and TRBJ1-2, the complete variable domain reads SAVISQKPSRDICQRGTSLTIQCQVDSQVTMMFWYRQQPGQSLTLIATANQGSEATYESGFVIDKFPISRPNLTFSTLTVSNMSPEDSSIYLCSVETGKRGDSGYTFGSGTRLTVV.